This TCR beta chain came from a study of shared clonotypes between healthy human individuals. Findings of the study overall: Unshared clonotypes carried lower generation probabilities than those common to all four donors.

Concerning this clone: No antigen is known for it. The sample carries other DNA sequences with the same CDR3.

Sorted-subset replicate PCR reactions were performed with approximately 180 ng DNA, corresponding to roughly 29,000 T cell genomes. Data came from immunoSEQ multiplex PCR; TCRdb stores just in-frame clones and leaves some out. The table shows approximately 1.4 million clones, with around 98% occurring only once. Deletions cut 0 bases from V and 1 base from J, with 4 bases between. The germline gives CDR1 SGHRS, CDR2 YFSETQ. The CDR3 extends over 13 amino acids. The chain recombines TRBV5-1 with TRBJ2-5; no definite D call. This receptor was obtained from a man in his thirties or forties in good health. The sample taken for sequencing was naive CD4+ T cells sorted from blood. The subset is: CD45RA+ positively selected. In DNA, the CDR3 is TGCGCCAGCAGCTTGGAACCCCAAGAGACCCAGTACTTC. It codes for CASSLEPQETQYF.